Included here is one T cell receptor beta chain sequence, with context. Its specificity is not known. The assay was immunoSEQ multiplex PCR, and TCRdb's table has in-frame clones only and misses some. This table holds 85,000 to 90,000 clones, 80% to 95% found once. These data belong to a study of graft-versus-host responses after intestinal transplantation. Trimming took 5 bases from V and 5 from J, leaving 12 bases between them. Looked up from germline, CDR1 is SNHLY and CDR2 is FYNNEI. The CDR3 has 13 residues. The sample here was unstimulated CD4+ T cells sorted from spleen or lymph node cells, taken before intestinal transplant. The receptor comes from a human donor who received an intestinal transplant. The rearrangement joins TRBV2 to TRBJ2-5; D gene unclear. The CDR3 loop reads CASSFSVRETQYF. In nucleotides, the CDR3 is TGTGCCAGCAGTTTCTCGGTCCGGGAGACCCAGTACTTC.